This T cell receptor beta chain was found in a study of blood T cell repertoires in COVID-19. The overall study: The cDNA or gDNA used as material had been derived from T cells, B-cell-depleted T cells, or PBMCs.

Cohorts were based on clinical histories the participants reported. Here immunoSEQ multiplex PCR was the method, and the copy in TCRdb shows in-frame clones only, minus some. This table holds roughly 230,000 clones, about four fifths found once. The source is a man aged 50-59 years who had recovered from COVID-19. Sequenced sample: PBMCs or T cells enriched from blood (not recorded which).

The CDR3 protein is CASSQDREGPKGEQYF. In nucleotides, the CDR3 is TGTGCCAGCAGCCAAGATCGGGAGGGACCCAAGGGCGAGCAGTACTTC. V is TRBV4-2 and J is TRBJ2-7; TRBD2 matches at 8 bases. With 0 bases clipped from V and 6 bases from J, the junction kept 10 bases outside the gene matches. This CDR3 comprises 16 residues. Germline values: CDR1 LGHNA, CDR2 YNFKEQ.